This TCR beta chain was identified during a study of cytomegalovirus exposure and HLA in healthy donors. Both 60 Vbeta primers and 13 Jbeta primers went into the PCR. Repertoires were generated with immunoSEQ multiplex PCR, while TCRdb's copy carries only in-frame clones and drops some. The data hold over 150,000 clones, with 60% to 80% observed a single time. The CDR3 runs 17 residues. Looked up from germline, CDR1 is LNHDA and CDR2 is SQIVND (reference sequence). Between the trimmed V and J ends, which lost 4 bases and 4 bases, there was a span of 22 bases. The clonotype comes from a middle-aged woman in good health and CMV-seropositive. The sample comprised PBMCs. The V gene is TRBV19, the J gene TRBJ1-2; D ambiguous. In nucleotides, the CDR3 is TGTGCCAGTAGTACCCTTGGGGAGGGTGGATTCACCTATGGCTACACCTTC. This gives the protein CASSTLGEGGFTYGYTF.